This T cell receptor delta chain was documented in a study of gamma-delta T cells after stem cell transplantation (dated by TCRdb to the mid-2010s). This clone has more than one count but fewer than ten. What antigen it recognizes has not been identified. It has no much larger one-base neighbor in the sample; base qualities were not kept. Via the germline V gene, CDR1 is TSWWSYY and CDR2 QGS. After removal of 0 bases from V and 0 bases from J, the junction retains 25 bases not matched to a gene. Reading from cysteine to phenylalanine, the CDR3 counts 25 amino acids. Only the CDR3 DNA stays, 75 bases, in frame from base 1. The library was prepared using RT-PCR. TCRdb lists the instrument as Illumina MiSeq. After TCRdb called clones again from the public reads with CATT, rows with identical DNA were merged. This sample lists about 1,300 delta-chain clones; about 3.7% were detected once. The ten most abundant clones make up around 12% of the sample.

The sequence joins TRDV1 to TRDJ1, with 13 junctional bases fitting TRDD3. The specimen was gamma-delta T cells. The TCR comes from a human donor. It is not recorded whose cells these are; they may come from a transplant donor. The encoded CDR3 is CALGELLVLPVLGDTRVLYTDKLIF. The DNA sequence follows: TGTGCTCTTGGGGAACTTCTGGTCCTACCGGTACTGGGGGATACGCGAGTGCTGTACACCGATAAACTCATCTTT.